The 27 T cell receptor beta chains given below trace back to one sample, sequenced in a study of cytomegalovirus exposure and HLA in healthy donors. The primer mix had 60 Vbeta and 13 Jbeta primers. Here immunoSEQ multiplex PCR was the method, and the copy in TCRdb shows in-frame clones only, minus some. Seen in this sample are 60,000 to 65,000 clones; the ten most common clones hold roughly 4.8%. The source material was PBMCs. The receptor set was obtained from a man younger than 45 in good health and CMV-seropositive.

The rearrangement joins TRBV19 to TRBJ1-5; no reliable D call. The ends were cut back, 8 bases at V and 3 bases at J, with 11 bases in the middle. Germline-derived CDR1 and CDR2 are LNHDA and SQIVND (reference sequence). The CDR3 has 13 amino acids. As DNA, the CDR3 is TGTGCCAGTCGTGCCGGTTTCAATCAGCCCCAGCATTTT. Protein sequence: CASRAGFNQPQHF.

This rearrangement joins TRBV5-6 to TRBJ1-2, with 8 bases identical to TRBD1. Germline trimming cut 3 bases from V and 8 bases from J; bases unmatched to any gene: 6. This CDR3 comprises 13 residues. The germline CDR1 and CDR2 sequences are SGHDT and YYEEEE. The CDR3 DNA follows: TGTGCCAGCAGCTCCAAACAGGGGGGGGGCTACACCTTC. It is translated as CASSSKQGGGYTF. Supplemented by reference TRBV5-6 and TRBJ1-2, the full variable domain reads DAGVTQSPTHLIKTRGQQVTLRCSPKSGHDTVSWYQQALGQGPQFIFQYYEEEERQRGNFPDRFSGHQFPNYSSELNVNALLLGDSALYLCASSSKQGGGYTFGSGTRLTVV.

As regards this clone: The same CDR3 also results from other DNA sequences found in this sample. DNA of the CDR3: TGTGCCAGTAGTATAGGTGGACAGGGTGAAGCTTTCTTT. Translating gives CASSIGGQGEAFF. The rearrangement links TRBV19 to TRBJ1-1; 8 positions match TRBD1. CDR3 length: 13 amino acids. Germline CDR1 is LNHDA and CDR2 is SQIVND (reference sequence). The V segment lost 1 base and the J segment 7 bases; nucleotides outside the gene matches: 2.

The V gene is TRBV7-9, the J gene TRBJ2-7; 9 bases are shared with TRBD1. The J segment lost 4 bases and the V segment lost 5 bases, leaving 6 bases of the junction unmatched. The germline V gene encodes CDR1 SEHNR and CDR2 FQNEAQ (reference sequence). This CDR3 region has 14 residues. The CDR3 reads CASSPWDRAYEQYF. The DNA for the CDR3 is TGTGCCAGCAGCCCCTGGGACAGGGCTTACGAGCAGTACTTC.

The chain carries TRBV6-5 and TRBJ2-1; D might be TRBD2 (5 bases). CDR3 size: 13 residues. CDR1 and CDR2 from the germline V gene are MNHEY and SVGAGI. V was trimmed by 5 bases and J by 7 bases, leaving 12 bases between them. CDR3 coding DNA: TGTGCCAGCAGTGGGAGCGCATGGAATGAGCAGTTCTTC. Its protein is CASSGSAWNEQFF.

This chain connects TRBV7-9 to TRBJ2-7, with D tentatively TRBD1 (6 bases). This CDR3 comprises 14 residues. V gave up 5 bases and J gave up 7 bases, with 18 bases separating them. Germline lookup yields CDR1 SEHNR and CDR2 FQNEAQ (reference sequence). CDR3 bases: TGTGCCAGCAGCAGGGGGAAAGGACCTTCAGAGCAGTACTTC. The encoded protein is CASSRGKGPSEQYF.

The chain joins TRBV5-1 to TRBJ1-1; D is unclear. This CDR3 spans 17 amino acids. The germline V gene has CDR1 SGHRS and CDR2 YFSETQ. Between the trimmed V and J ends, which lost 0 bases and 4 bases, there was a span of 19 bases. CDR3 in DNA: TGCGCCAGCAGCTTGGACCCCTCGGGAGGTTTGGTCACTGAAGCTTTCTTT. Its translation is CASSLDPSGGLVTEAFF.

The genes are TRBV9 and TRBJ2-2; 8 bases align to TRBD2. Germline-derived CDR1 and CDR2 are SGDLS and YYNGEE. The CDR3 runs to 17 residues. The V gene end was trimmed by 0 bases and the J gene end by 5 bases; junction bases not matched to a gene: 9. The DNA of the CDR3 is TGTGCCAGCAGCGTAGAGGGCGACGGGGGGGGGACCGGGGAGCTGTTTTTT. The encoded protein is CASSVEGDGGGTGELFF.

The chain carries TRBV5-1 and TRBJ2-5; D possibly corresponds to TRBD2 (5 bases). Germline CDR1 reads SGHRS; CDR2 reads YFSETQ. V lost 4 bases and J 3 bases, leaving 13 bases between the germline ends. The CDR3 sequence is 14 residues long. The CDR3 region has the DNA TGCGCCAGCAGCACCGGGAAAGTAAAAGAGACCCAGTACTTC. Amino acids: CASSTGKVKETQYF.

V usage is TRBV11-3 and J usage is TRBJ2-1, with a weak D call TRBD1 (5 bases). Germline lookup yields CDR1 SGHNT and CDR2 YENEEA. With 4 bases removed from V and 5 bases from J, the gap between germline ends came to 9 bases. The CDR3 covers 13 residues. CDR3 amino acids: CASSSGQHNEQFF. The CDR3 DNA is TGTGCCAGCAGCTCCGGACAACACAATGAGCAGTTCTTC.

The V and J genes are TRBV11-2 and TRBJ2-7; 8 bases agree with TRBD1. CDR3 length: 14 residues. The ends lost 4 bases at V and 0 bases at J; junction bases unmatched: 2. CDR1 is SGHAT and CDR2 is FQNNGV in the germline V gene. CDR3 sequence (DNA): TGTGCCAGCAGCTGGGGGACAGGCTCCTACGAGCAGTACTTC. It codes for CASSWGTGSYEQYF. Using reference TRBV11-2 and TRBJ2-7 for the parts outside the CDR3, the full variable domain is EAGVAQSPRYKIIEKRQSVAFWCNPISGHATLYWYQQILGQGPKLLIQFQNNGVVDDSQLPKDRFSAERLKGVDSTLKIQPAKLEDSAVYLCASSWGTGSYEQYFGPGTRLTVT.

The V gene is TRBV9, the J gene TRBJ1-1, with D hard to call. The germline gives CDR1 SGDLS, CDR2 YYNGEE. Trimming took 0 bases from V and 0 from J, leaving 9 bases between them. The CDR3 runs 15 residues. CDR3 coding DNA: TGTGCCAGCAGCGTAGGGAGTTGGATGAACACTGAAGCTTTCTTT. It is translated as CASSVGSWMNTEAFF.

The chain couples TRBV6-1 to TRBJ1-5; D is possibly TRBD1 (6 bases). Trimming took off 3 bases at V and 6 bases at J, with 9 bases between the two ends. The germline CDR1 and CDR2 sequences are MNHNS and SASEGT. This CDR3 is built from 13 residues. CDR3 DNA sequence: TGTGCCAGCAGTGAGCAACAGGGTCAGCCCCAGCATTTT. The encoded protein is CASSEQQGQPQHF.

A note on this clone: One end of the junction is discordant with germline, which a read error may explain. The chain has TRBV6-6 and TRBJ1-2; TRBD1 matches 7 bases. This CDR3 has 12 amino acids. Germline lookup yields CDR1 MNHNY and CDR2 SVGAGI (reference sequence). The CDR3, as DNA: TGTGCCACCAGTAGGCAGGGGGATGGCTACACCTTC. Protein product: CATSRQGDGYTF.

Remarks on this clone: The same CDR3 can be traced to other DNA sequences in this sample. The rearrangement uses TRBV6-5 and TRBJ1-2; the match to TRBD1 covers 7 bases. The germline gives CDR1 MNHEY, CDR2 SVGAGI. The CDR3 extends over 13 amino acids. V was pared by 4 bases and J by 7 bases, with 6 bases of the junction left unmatched. Here the CDR3 reads CASSSTHRGGYTF. The DNA for the CDR3 is TGTGCCAGCAGTTCCACTCACAGGGGTGGCTACACCTTC.

The genes are TRBV27 and TRBJ1-2, with 7 bases that match TRBD1. Germline-derived CDR1 and CDR2 are MNHEY and SMNVEV (reference sequence). The CDR3 length is 14 residues. J lost 6 bases, V lost 6 bases, and 10 bases had no gene match. CDR3 residues: CASRAQTGIDGYTF. The CDR3 DNA follows: TGTGCCAGCAGGGCCCAGACAGGGATCGATGGCTACACCTTC.

J is TRBJ2-7 and V is TRBV15; D possibly corresponds to TRBD2 (6 bases). The CDR3 has 16 residues. The V and J ends lost 1 base and 2 bases respectively, with 15 bases between them. Looked up from germline, CDR1 is LNHNV and CDR2 is YYDKDF (reference sequence). The CDR3 region has the DNA TGTGCCACCAGCAGAGGCGGAGGGCCGTCCGCCTACGAGCAGTACTTC. This translates into CATSRGGGPSAYEQYF.

This chain links TRBV29-1 with TRBJ2-3; perhaps TRBD2 as D (5 bases). Germline V gives CDR1 SQVTM, CDR2 ANQGSEA. This CDR3 has 16 amino acids. V shed 3 bases and J shed 3 bases, with 19 bases lying between them. The CDR3 reads CSVDSPGERATDTQYF. The CDR3 nucleotides are TGCAGCGTTGACTCCCCCGGGGAAAGGGCGACAGATACGCAGTATTTT.

The chain has TRBV5-4 and TRBJ2-7, with TRBD2 matching 7 bases. The CDR3 runs to 14 residues. V dropped 2 bases and J dropped 1; count of bases not matched to a gene: 3. Germline loops: CDR1 SGHNT, CDR2 YYREEE (reference sequence). Written as DNA, the CDR3 is TGTGCCAGCAGCTTTGGGGGGGAGTCCTACGAGCAGTACTTC. Protein sequence: CASSFGGESYEQYF.

This chain links TRBV6-5 with TRBJ2-5; D may be TRBD1 (6 bases). Trimming took 3 bases from V and 1 from J, leaving 9 bases between them. This CDR3 is built from 14 residues. The germline V gene has CDR1 MNHEY and CDR2 SVGAGI. The CDR3 region is CASSYTGRQETQYF. The CDR3 DNA reads as TGTGCCAGCAGTTATACAGGGCGCCAAGAGACCCAGTACTTC.

The genes are TRBV30 and TRBJ1-5; D gene unclear. Looked up from germline, CDR1 is GTSNPN and CDR2 is SVGIG (reference sequence). CDR3 length: 15 residues. Trimming shortened V by 0 bases and J by 0 bases, and 9 bases separated the two germline ends. CDR3 residues: CAWSVLGGSNQPQHF. In nucleotides, the CDR3 is TGTGCCTGGAGTGTATTGGGAGGTAGCAATCAGCCCCAGCATTTT.

The V call is TRBV19, the J call TRBJ2-1, with 9 bases identical to TRBD2. Germline lookup yields CDR1 LNHDA and CDR2 SQIVND (reference sequence). This CDR3 has 18 residues. V shed 3 bases, J shed 0 bases, and the junction held 9 bases outside the gene matches. CDR3 loop: CASSIPHSGSTSYNEQFF. CDR3 bases: TGTGCCAGTAGTATCCCCCATAGCGGGAGCACCTCCTACAATGAGCAGTTCTTC.

Regarding this clone: One junction end disagrees with the germline gene, perhaps due to a read error. The V gene is TRBV5-6, the J gene TRBJ2-3; perhaps TRBD2 as D (6 bases). Germline lookup yields CDR1 SGHDT and CDR2 YYEEEE. CDR3 length equals 17 residues. The CDR3 bases are TGTGCCAGCAGCTTGGGAGTAGCGGCGTTTCGTCGAGATAAGCAGTATTTT. It encodes CASSLGVAAFRRDKQYF.

The V gene is TRBV29-1, the J gene TRBJ2-5, with 10 bases aligning to TRBD2. Germline values: CDR1 SQVTM, CDR2 ANQGSEA. J was trimmed by 2 bases and V by 5 bases; bases with no gene match: 2. This CDR3 is 13 amino acids long. CDR3 DNA: TGCAGCGTTACAGCGGGGGGGCAAGAGACCCAGTACTTC. Amino acid sequence: CSVTAGGQETQYF.

This chain joins TRBV19 and TRBJ2-1; 9 bases match TRBD1. CDR3 size: 15 residues. V trimming: 6 bases; J trimming: 4 bases; junction bases outside the gene matches: 7. Germline CDR1 and CDR2: LNHDA and SQIVND (reference sequence). The CDR3 loop reads CASSNMGQGYNEQFF. For the CDR3, the DNA is TGTGCCAGTAGCAACATGGGACAGGGATACAATGAGCAGTTCTTC. Based on the CDR3 plus reference TRBV19 and TRBJ2-1, the full variable domain is DGGITQSPKYLFRKEGQNVTLSCEQNLNHDAMYWYRQDPGQGLRLIYYSQIVNDFQKGDIAEGYSVSREKKESFPLTVTSAQKNPTAFYLCASSNMGQGYNEQFFGPGTRLTVL.

A word on this clone: Relative to the germline gene, one junction end is altered; a read error may explain this. V is TRBV7-3 and J is TRBJ2-7; possibly TRBD2 for D (5 bases). Germline CDR1 and CDR2: SGHTA and FQGTGA. The length of the CDR3 is 15 residues. CDR3: CASSLTGVSAYEQYF. The CDR3 DNA follows: TGTGCCAGCAGTTTAACCGGGGTTAGCGCCTACGAGCAGTACTTC.

The chain couples TRBV4-2 to TRBJ2-3; 10 bases line up with TRBD2. The CDR3 length is 15 residues. V lost 4 bases and J lost 1; bases outside the gene matches: 2. Germline assignment: CDR1 LGHNA and CDR2 YNFKEQ. Here the CDR3 reads CASSPLAGGTDTQYF. CDR3 nucleotides: TGTGCCAGCAGCCCCCTAGCGGGGGGCACAGATACGCAGTATTTT.